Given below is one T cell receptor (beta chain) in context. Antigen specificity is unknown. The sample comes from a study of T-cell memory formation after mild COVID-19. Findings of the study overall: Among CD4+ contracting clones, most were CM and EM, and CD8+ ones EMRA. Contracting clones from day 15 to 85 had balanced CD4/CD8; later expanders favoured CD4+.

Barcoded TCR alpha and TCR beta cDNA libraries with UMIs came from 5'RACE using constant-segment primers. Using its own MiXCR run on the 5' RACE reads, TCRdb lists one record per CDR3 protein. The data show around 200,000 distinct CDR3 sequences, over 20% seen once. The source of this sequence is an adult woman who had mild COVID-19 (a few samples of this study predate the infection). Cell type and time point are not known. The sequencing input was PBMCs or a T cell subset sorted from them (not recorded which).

Here the CDR3 DNA reads TGTGCCAGCAGTCAATCACCTATCTCCTCCTACGAGCAGTACTTC. This sequence encodes CASSQSPISSYEQYF. The V and J genes are TRBV7-9 and TRBJ2-7, with unresolved D. Germline loops: CDR1 SEHNR, CDR2 FQNEAQ (reference sequence). CDR3 length equals 15 residues. V lost 6 bases and J 0 bases, leaving 15 bases between the germline ends.